This T cell receptor beta chain was captured in a study of a mutant IDH1 vaccine in newly diagnosed glioma. Measured with immunoSEQ multiplex PCR; TCRdb has only the in-frame clones, and not every one. In the table there are over 30,000 clones, 55% to 60% of which are singletons. Germline loops: CDR1 ENHRY, CDR2 SYGVKD. Trimming removed 5 bases from V and 5 bases from J, with 19 bases in between. The CDR3 has 15 amino acids. This clone was seen a single time. The antigen remains unidentified. Time point: week 5, during vaccination. Mutant IDH1 20-mer peptide, at 300 ug, made up each vaccine dose, with topical imiquimod.

This clonotype originated in a woman in her late teens or twenties with glioma. The chain couples TRBV10-3 to TRBJ2-7, with D possibly TRBD2 on 7 matching bases. The material was PBMCs, obtained from a glioma patient whose treatment included an IDH1 peptide vaccine. For the CDR3, the DNA is TGTGCCATCAGTCTCAGGTCGGACGGGGGGCACGAGCAGTACTTC. Its protein is CAISLRSDGGHEQYF.